This entry is about one T cell receptor beta chain. Libraries were prepared by immunoSEQ multiplex PCR; TCRdb keeps only in-frame clonotypes and omits some of them. The sample contains 50,000 to 65,000 clones, roughly 89% of which appear only once. CDR3 length: 13 residues. Germline loops: CDR1 SEHNR, CDR2 FQNEAQ (reference sequence). Trimming cost V 3 bases and J 4 bases, with 7 bases left between them. The data were taken from a study of cytomegalovirus exposure and HLA in healthy donors. The source material was PBMCs. V is TRBV7-9 and J is TRBJ1-5; unclear D gene. This receptor was obtained from a woman between 18 and 29 years old in good health and CMV-seronegative. The CDR3 nucleotides read TGTGCCAGCAGCTTTGGAGAGAATCAGCCCCAGCATTTT. Its translation is CASSFGENQPQHF.